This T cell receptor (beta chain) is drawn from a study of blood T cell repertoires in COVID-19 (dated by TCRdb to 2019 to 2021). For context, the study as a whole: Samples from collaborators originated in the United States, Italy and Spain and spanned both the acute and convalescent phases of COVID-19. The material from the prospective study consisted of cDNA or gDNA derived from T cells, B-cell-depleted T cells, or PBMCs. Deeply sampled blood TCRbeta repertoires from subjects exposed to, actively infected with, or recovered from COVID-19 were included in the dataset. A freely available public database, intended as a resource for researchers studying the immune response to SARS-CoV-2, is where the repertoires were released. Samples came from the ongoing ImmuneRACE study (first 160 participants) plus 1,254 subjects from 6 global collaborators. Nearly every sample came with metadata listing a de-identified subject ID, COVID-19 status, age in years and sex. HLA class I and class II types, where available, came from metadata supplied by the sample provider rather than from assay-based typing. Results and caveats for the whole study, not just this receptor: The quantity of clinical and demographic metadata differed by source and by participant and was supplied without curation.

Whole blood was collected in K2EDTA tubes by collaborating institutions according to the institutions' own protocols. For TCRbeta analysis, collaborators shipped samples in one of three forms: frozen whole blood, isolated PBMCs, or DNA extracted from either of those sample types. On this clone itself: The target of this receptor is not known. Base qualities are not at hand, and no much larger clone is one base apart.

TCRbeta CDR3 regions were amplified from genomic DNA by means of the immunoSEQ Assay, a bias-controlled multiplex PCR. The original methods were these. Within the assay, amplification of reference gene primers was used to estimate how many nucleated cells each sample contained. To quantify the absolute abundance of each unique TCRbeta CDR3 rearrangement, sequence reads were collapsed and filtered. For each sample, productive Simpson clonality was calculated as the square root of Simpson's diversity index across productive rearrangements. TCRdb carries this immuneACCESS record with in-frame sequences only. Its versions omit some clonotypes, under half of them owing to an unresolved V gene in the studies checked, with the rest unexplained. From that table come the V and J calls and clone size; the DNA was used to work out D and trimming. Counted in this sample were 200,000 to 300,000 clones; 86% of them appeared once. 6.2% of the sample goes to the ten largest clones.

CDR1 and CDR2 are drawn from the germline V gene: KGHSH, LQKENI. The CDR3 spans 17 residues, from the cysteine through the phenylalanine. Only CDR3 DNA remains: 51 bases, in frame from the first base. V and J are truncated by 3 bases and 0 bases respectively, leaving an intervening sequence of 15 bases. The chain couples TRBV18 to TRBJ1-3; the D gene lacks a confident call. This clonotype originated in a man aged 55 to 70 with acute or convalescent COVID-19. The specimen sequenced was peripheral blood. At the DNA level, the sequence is TGTGCCAGCTCACCGGTGGAGGAGGGCCTCTCTGGAAACACCATATATTTT. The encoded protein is CASSPVEEGLSGNTIYF.